The entry below describes one T cell receptor (beta chain). As yet, its antigen is unknown. Other DNA sequences in the sample encode the same CDR3. The germline V and J ends were trimmed by 7 bases and 2 bases, with 16 bases remaining between them. CDR1 is SQVTM, CDR2 ANQGSEA, per germline. The CDR3 loop spans 14 amino acids. These data originate in a study of shared clonotypes between healthy human individuals. As for the study in general: The cohort comprised a couple of women and a few men. Their ages spanned 18 to 49 years.

General study results and limits: Sample collection involved blood only; tissue repertoires are likely different.

The assay used deep level. Clones were read by immunoSEQ multiplex PCR, and TCRdb kept only the in-frame ones, dropping some. The repertoire holds about 470,000 clones, with 75% to 85% as singletons. This clonotype was obtained from a woman aged 40 to 50 in good health. Some clones in this sample may be carry-over from other donors' samples. The chain is built from TRBV29-1 and TRBJ2-3; D is possibly TRBD1 (5 bases). Input material: PBMCs. The CDR3 nucleotides read TGCAGCGCTTTACAGGAGCTTTACACAGATACGCAGTATTTT. As protein: CSALQELYTDTQYF.